One sample yielded the 7 T cell receptor beta chains listed below, sequenced in a study of type 1 and type 2 diabetes patients. Genomic DNA was the PCR template. A primer set of 30 forward and 13 reverse primers amplified the CDR3. TCRdb analysed the multiplex PCR reads with MiXCR anew, one entry per CDR3 protein. Here the sample spans 250,000 or so distinct CDR3 sequences, around 47% being singletons. The sample comprised peripheral blood mononuclear cells (PBMCs). These receptors all come from a man aged 18 to 29 with type 2 diabetes.

This clonotype has a count of ten or more. The gene calls are TRBV5-1 and TRBJ1-1, with TRBD1 matching 9 bases. V lost 5 bases to trimming and J lost 0 bases; unmatched junction nucleotides: 5. The CDR3 contains 15 residues. CDR1 and CDR2 from the germline V gene are SGHRS and YFSETQ. The CDR3 spells CASRYGQGLNTEAFF. The CDR3 region has the DNA TGCGCCAGCAGGTACGGACAGGGGTTGAACACTGAAGCTTTCTTT.

The chain is built from TRBV2 and TRBJ2-2; 9 bases are a match to TRBD1. CDR3 length: 14 residues. Germline V gene lookup returns CDR1 SNHLY and CDR2 FYNNEI. V lost 7 bases to trimming and J lost 2 bases; unmatched junction nucleotides: 2. DNA of the CDR3: TGTGCCAGCAAGGGACAGGGAAACACCGGGGAGCTGTTTTTT. Translation gives CASKGQGNTGELFF.

The V call is TRBV5-1, the J call TRBJ1-1; the D gene is possibly TRBD1 (5 bases). The CDR3 has 15 residues. Germline assignment: CDR1 SGHRS and CDR2 YFSETQ. V lost 5 bases and J 1 base, leaving 15 bases between the germline ends. CDR3 bases: TGCGCCAGCAGTAGAGGGGAGGGACCGAACACTGAAGCTTTCTTT. It is translated as CASSRGEGPNTEAFF.

V is TRBV19 and J is TRBJ2-1, with 7 positions matching TRBD2. Losses at the gene ends were 4 bases for V and 10 bases for J; bases not matched to a gene: 10. The V gene's germline CDR1 is LNHDA and CDR2 SQIVND (reference sequence). This CDR3 spans 14 amino acids. CDR3 region: CASSTPGGGGEQFF. CDR3 nucleotides: TGTGCCAGTAGTACCCCCGGTGGGGGAGGGGAGCAGTTCTTC.

The V and J genes are TRBV6-5 and TRBJ1-1; a weak D match, TRBD1 (6 bases). CDR1 and CDR2 from the germline V gene are MNHEY and SVGAGI. The CDR3 loop spans 14 amino acids. Trimming removed 8 bases from V and 5 bases from J, with 18 bases in between. CDR3 residues: CASGGEGGLTEAFF. The CDR3 bases are TGTGCCAGCGGCGGAGAGGGGGGTCTAACTGAAGCTTTCTTT.

V usage is TRBV20-1 and J usage is TRBJ2-7, with TRBD1 identical over 8 bases. Germline CDR1 is DFQATT and CDR2 is SNEGSKA (reference sequence). The CDR3 totals 13 residues. J gave up 5 bases and V 1 base, and 4 bases lay outside the gene matches. CDR3 nucleotides: TGCAGTGCTAGAGTTTCAGGGGGCCACGAGCAGTACTTC. This encodes CSARVSGGHEQYF.

V and J are TRBV10-2 and TRBJ2-1; 9 bases agree with TRBD2. J was trimmed by 7 bases and V by 7 bases; bases with no gene match: 8. Germline-derived CDR1 and CDR2 are WSHSY and SAAADI. The CDR3 totals 14 residues. DNA of the CDR3: TGCGCCAGCATTTTAGCGGGAGAGAGGAATGAGCAGTTCTTC. The encoded protein is CASILAGERNEQFF.